This T cell receptor beta chain came from a study of blood T cell repertoires in COVID-19. Overall study: Donors in the United States, Italy and Spain gave samples during acute or convalescent COVID-19.

In the source study's methods: Scientists estimated how many nucleated cells there were by amplifying reference gene primers. Method: immunoSEQ multiplex PCR; TCRdb's copy keeps in-frame clones and lacks some. V, J and clone size are those of that table, while D and trimming were read from the DNA. Of about 58,000 clones listed, about 88% are singletons. Germline lookup yields CDR1 MNHEY and CDR2 SMNVEV (reference sequence). The CDR3 consists of 15 residues. A word on this clone: At one end the junction does not follow the germline gene, possibly because of a read error. Other DNA sequences from this sample encode an identical CDR3 as well.

Sequences were obtained from peripheral blood. The clonotype was recovered from a woman aged 70-85 years with active COVID-19. V is TRBV27 and J is TRBJ1-5; 7 bases are shared with TRBD1. The CDR3 is CASGFRGQSNQPQHF. Here the CDR3 DNA reads TGTGCCAGCGGTTTCCGGGGACAGAGCAATCAGCCCCAGCATTTT.